This paragraph reports one T cell receptor beta chain. What antigen it recognizes has not been identified. Per-nucleotide qualities are absent, and no much larger clonotype sits a single base away. Whole blood was collected in K2EDTA tubes by collaborating institutions according to the institutions' own protocols. For TCRbeta analysis, collaborators shipped samples as frozen whole blood, isolated PBMCs, or DNA extracted from either of those sample types. TCRbeta CDR3 regions were amplified from genomic DNA using the immunoSEQ Assay, a bias-controlled multiplex PCR. Turning to the authors' computational methods: The number of nucleated cells in each sample was estimated by amplification of reference gene primers within the assay. Sequence reads were collapsed and filtered to measure the absolute abundance of every unique TCRbeta CDR3 rearrangement. For each sample, productive Simpson clonality was calculated as the square root of Simpson's diversity index over productive rearrangements. TCRdb took this table from immuneACCESS and kept in-frame rearrangements with V and J called. Such tables lack part of the clones; where checked against another copy, unresolved V genes explain under half of the gap, and the rest is unexplained. That table furnishes V, J and clone size, whereas the DNA furnished D and trimming. Present in this sample are about 120,000 clones, just over 75% of which were seen just once. In total, the top ten clones hold around 4% of the sample.

The sample originates from a study of blood T cell repertoires in COVID-19 (dated by TCRdb to 2018 to 2020). General notes on the study: The collaborator samples originated in the United States, Italy and Spain and spanned the acute and convalescent phases of COVID-19. The prospective study material was composed of cDNA or gDNA derived from T cells, B-cell-depleted T cells, or PBMCs. Subjects who had been exposed to COVID-19, were actively infected with it, or had recovered from it provided the deeply sampled blood TCRbeta repertoires that made up the dataset. A freely available public database, intended as a resource for researchers studying the immune response to SARS-CoV-2, is where the repertoires were released. The samples were drawn from two sources: the first 160 participants of the ongoing ImmuneRACE study, and over 950 subjects contributed by 6 global collaborators. A de-identified subject ID, COVID-19 status, age in years and sex were almost always included in the sample metadata. Where HLA class I and class II types were available, the types were taken from metadata supplied by the sample provider, not from assay-based typing. Overall study results and their limits: How much clinical and demographic metadata was included differed by source and by participant, and the metadata was provided uncurated.

The junction carries 19 bases between V and J, which are trimmed by 2 bases and 5 bases respectively. The CDR3 runs 17 residues from the cysteine to the phenylalanine. The entry retains the CDR3 DNA only, 51 bases that are in frame from base 1. The germline V gene (reference sequence) specifies MNHEY as CDR1 and SMNVEV as CDR2. The chain is assembled from TRBV27 and TRBJ2-1, with TRBD2 as a weak D call on 6 bases. The clonotype comes from an elderly woman with acute or convalescent COVID-19. What was sequenced was peripheral blood. The DNA is TGTGCCAGCAGTTTACTCGGCGGGGTCGGTCCGGACAATGAGCAGTTCTTC. Its product reads: CASSLLGGVGPDNEQFF.